This is a list of T cell receptor beta chains from one sample in a study of vaccination effects on CD4 cells after COVID-19. These receptors have no known antigen. Method: immunoSEQ multiplex PCR; TCRdb's copy keeps in-frame clones and lacks some. The sample has 20,000 to 25,000 clones, 65% to 80% seen once. Source: CD4+ T cells from PBMCs cultured without peptide, taken before COVID-19 vaccination. Receptors originate from a human donor who received a COVID-19 vaccine. The CDR3 runs from the conserved cysteine through the conserved F or W. A D gene is named only where the DNA matches it firmly. Size is stated for part of the rows, as once, few or many counts, or as a class when the clone is expanded.

J	size	D	V	CDR3	DNA
TRBJ2-2	once	-	TRBV29-1	CSSYVGGGIGELFF	TGCAGCTCCTATGTGGGGGGCGGAATCGGGGAGCTGTTTTTT
TRBJ2-2	once	-	TRBV7-3	CASSLGTPGELFF	TGTGCCAGCAGCTTGGGGACTCCCGGGGAGCTGTTTTTT
TRBJ2-5	-	TRBD1	TRBV5-1	CASSSTGGGETQYF	TGCGCCAGCAGCTCGACAGGGGGGGGAGAGACCCAGTACTTC
TRBJ1-5	-	-	TRBV29-1	CSVSQGGGNQPQHF	TGCAGCGTTTCTCAGGGCGGTGGCAATCAGCCCCAGCATTTT
TRBJ2-7	few	-	TRBV21-1	CASSGGATPYEQYF	TGTGCCAGCAGCGGCGGGGCAACCCCCTACGAGCAGTACTTC
TRBJ1-1	-	-	TRBV5-4	CASSPELNTEAFF	TGTGCCAGCAGCCCAGAGTTGAACACTGAAGCTTTCTTT
TRBJ1-1	-	-	TRBV11-2	CASSRGQNIMNTEAFF	TGTGCCAGCAGCCGGGGGCAGAATATTATGAACACTGAAGCTTTCTTT
TRBJ2-1	-	TRBD2	TRBV3-1/TRBV3-2	CASSNSGRPGNEQFF	TGTGCCAGCAGCAATAGCGGGAGGCCCGGCAATGAGCAGTTCTTC
TRBJ2-7	-	-	TRBV6-5	CASSFRDGGYEQYF	TGTGCCAGCAGTTTCCGGGACGGGGGATACGAGCAGTACTTC
TRBJ2-7	-	-	TRBV4-1	CASSLGLGQRSSYEQYF	TGCGCCAGCAGCCTTGGCCTCGGACAGCGGAGCTCCTACGAGCAGTACTTC
TRBJ2-7	few	TRBD1	TRBV3-1/TRBV3-2	CASSPRDRGNEQYF	TGTGCCAGCAGCCCCCGGGACAGGGGAAACGAGCAGTACTTC
TRBJ2-7	few	TRBD2	TRBV4-2	CASSHGLAGFYEQYF	TGTGCCAGCAGCCACGGACTAGCGGGATTCTACGAGCAGTACTTC
TRBJ2-5	-	TRBD1	TRBV10-3	CAISGGTGGEETQYF	TGTGCCATCAGTGGGGGGACAGGGGGGGAAGAGACCCAGTACTTC
TRBJ1-1	-	TRBD1	TRBV28	CASSSGGVNTEAFF	TGTGCCAGTTCTTCAGGGGGTGTGAACACTGAAGCTTTCTTT
TRBJ2-2	once	TRBD2	TRBV3-1/TRBV3-2	CASSQGGGSDLTGELFF	TGTGCCAGCAGCCAAGGTGGCGGGAGCGATCTCACCGGGGAGCTGTTTTTT
TRBJ1-1	few	-	TRBV11-2	CASSFQGNTEAFF	TGTGCCAGCAGCTTTCAGGGGAATACTGAAGCTTTCTTT
TRBJ2-5	-	-	TRBV30	CAWARVQETQYF	TGTGCCTGGGCCAGGGTCCAAGAGACCCAGTACTTC
TRBJ2-1	-	TRBD2	TRBV9	CASSVKGQREGNEQFF	TGTGCCAGCAGCGTAAAAGGTCAGCGGGAGGGCAATGAGCAGTTCTTC
TRBJ1-1	-	-	TRBV3-1/TRBV3-2	CASSQGSIDTEAFF	TGTGCCAGCAGCCAAGGCAGCATAGATACTGAAGCTTTCTTT
TRBJ2-5	-	-	TRBV19	CASSIEGRGQTQYF	TGTGCCAGTAGTATTGAGGGCAGGGGACAGACCCAGTACTTC
TRBJ2-3	-	-	TRBV5-1	CASSQGDYSTDTQYF	TGCGCCAGCAGCCAGGGGGACTACAGCACAGATACGCAGTATTTT
TRBJ1-2	few	-	TRBV6-1	CASSEASRRRNYGYTF	TGTGCCAGCAGTGAAGCAAGCCGGAGGCGTAACTATGGCTACACCTTC
TRBJ1-5	-	-	TRBV7-9	CASSLPLQPQHF	TGTGCCAGCAGCTTACCTCTTCAGCCCCAGCATTTT
TRBJ2-2	once	-	TRBV5-1	CASSSGASTGELFF	TGCGCCAGCAGCTCAGGGGCAAGTACCGGGGAGCTGTTTTTT
TRBJ2-3	-	-	TRBV4-2	CASSQDREYTQYF	TGTGCCAGCAGCCAAGATCGGGAATATACGCAGTATTTT
TRBJ1-2	few	TRBD1	TRBV15	CATSWDRLYGYTF	TGTGCCACTAGCTGGGACAGACTCTATGGCTACACCTTC
TRBJ1-3	-	-	TRBV6-5	CASSSIRRVAGNTIYF	TGTGCCAGCAGTTCAATAAGAAGGGTTGCTGGAAACACCATATATTTT
TRBJ1-4	-	-	TRBV5-6	CASQRGLPNEKLFF	TGTGCCTCTCAGCGGGGACTGCCGAATGAAAAACTGTTTTTT
TRBJ2-2	few	-	TRBV25-1	CASSVGIQLFF	TGTGCCAGCAGTGTTGGGATACAGCTGTTTTTT
TRBJ2-3	-	-	TRBV9	CASSVDVGRTGTQYF	TGTGCCAGCAGCGTAGATGTCGGGCGGACGGGCACGCAGTATTTT
TRBJ1-2	once	TRBD1	TRBV5-6	CASRAGTAYGYTF	TGTGCCAGCAGGGCCGGGACAGCATATGGCTACACCTTC
TRBJ1-2	-	-	TRBV12-3/TRBV12-4	CASSLGGVGYTF	TGTGCCAGCAGTCTCGGGGGGGTCGGCTACACCTTC
TRBJ2-5	-	TRBD1	TRBV5-1	CASSRGTGGGGETQYF	TGCGCCAGCAGCAGGGGGACAGGGGGTGGAGGAGAGACCCAGTACTTC